A single T cell receptor (beta chain) is shown here with its context. No antigen is known for it. The sample holds no much larger clone one base away, and base qualities are not on file. These data come from a study of blood T cell repertoires in COVID-19 (dated by TCRdb to 2020 to 2022). General notes on the study: Collaborator samples came from the United States, Italy and Spain and covered acute and convalescent phases of COVID-19. The material from the prospective study consisted of cDNA or gDNA derived from T cells, B-cell-depleted T cells, or PBMCs. Subjects who had been exposed to COVID-19, were actively infected with it, or had recovered from it provided the deeply sampled blood TCRbeta repertoires that made up the dataset. The repertoires were released in a freely available public database meant as a resource for research on the immune response to SARS-CoV-2. The samples were drawn from the first 160 participants of the ongoing ImmuneRACE study and from 1,254 subjects provided by 6 global collaborators. The sample metadata nearly always contained a de-identified subject ID, COVID-19 status, age in years and sex. Where available, HLA class I and class II types were taken from metadata supplied by the sample provider and were not determined by assay-based typing.

Collaborating institutions collected whole blood in K2EDTA tubes following their own protocols. For TCRbeta analysis, collaborators shipped samples as frozen whole blood, isolated PBMCs, or DNA extracted from either of those sample types. General study outcomes and caveats: How much clinical and demographic metadata was included differed by source and by participant, and the metadata was provided uncurated.

V loses 3 bases, J loses 8 bases, and the germline ends lie 14 bases apart. The germline V gene (reference sequence) provides CDR1 LNHDA and CDR2 SQIVND. The CDR3, cysteine through phenylalanine, is 15 amino acids long. The entry retains the CDR3 DNA only, 45 bases that are in frame from base 1. TCRbeta CDR3 regions were amplified from genomic DNA using the immunoSEQ Assay, a bias-controlled multiplex PCR. As for how the authors treated the data: The number of nucleated cells in each sample was estimated from the amplification of reference gene primers within the assay. To quantify the absolute abundance of each unique TCRbeta CDR3 rearrangement, sequence reads were collapsed and filtered. Productive Simpson clonality was computed per sample as the square root of Simpson's diversity index over productive rearrangements. TCRdb retrieved this table from immuneACCESS and kept in-frame rearrangements only. Not all clones are present; in checked studies, unresolved V genes account for under half, and no reason is known for the remainder. V and J calls and clone size follow that table, whereas D and trimming were derived from the DNA. The sample table holds approximately 23,000 clones, of which 90% were seen once. The top ten constitute around 2.8% of the sample.

The receptor was derived from a man between 65 and 85 years old with acute or convalescent COVID-19. The sequencing input was peripheral blood. This sequence uses TRBV19 and TRBJ1-6, and possibly TRBD1, on 5 matching bases. The encoded CDR3 is CASSIMGGMDSPLHF. At the DNA level, the sequence is TGTGCCAGTAGTATTATGGGGGGTATGGATTCACCCCTCCACTTT.